Listed below are T cell receptor beta chains from one sample, sequenced in a study of blood T cells in healthy people across ages. TCRdb used MiXCR to reprocess the 5' RACE reads, holding one entry per CDR3 protein. The sample has 550,000 to 750,000 distinct CDR3 sequences; approximately 21% are singletons. Material for sequencing was blood. Receptors were obtained from a man between 65 and 80 years old in good health. CDR3s include the opening cysteine and the closing phenylalanine or tryptophan. A D gene is named only where the DNA matches it firmly. Rows give clone size only sometimes, using once, few, many, or a class for an expanded clone.

clone size: NA; V gene: TRBV20-1; D gene: TRBD2; J gene: TRBJ2-7; CDR3 protein: CSASRGLAYEQYF; CDR3 DNA: TGCAGTGCTAGCCGGGGACTAGCTTACGAGCAGTACTTC
clone size: few; V gene: TRBV7-2; D gene: TRBD1; J gene: TRBJ2-1; CDR3 protein: CASGWGQISYNEQFF; CDR3 DNA: TGTGCCAGCGGCTGGGGACAGATCTCCTACAATGAGCAGTTCTTC
clone size: few; V gene: TRBV28; D gene: TRBD2; J gene: TRBJ2-1; CDR3 protein: CASSWGLAGADEQFF; CDR3 DNA: TGTGCCAGCAGTTGGGGACTAGCGGGAGCGGATGAGCAGTTCTTC
clone size: few; V gene: TRBV27; D gene: NA; J gene: TRBJ2-1; CDR3 protein: CASSMRQLLSSYNEQFF; CDR3 DNA: TGTGCCAGCAGTATGCGACAGCTCCTTAGCTCCTACAATGAGCAGTTCTTC
clone size: few; V gene: TRBV12-3/TRBV12-4; D gene: NA; J gene: TRBJ2-1; CDR3 protein: CASSELPEGGNEQFF; CDR3 DNA: TGTGCCAGCAGTGAACTCCCGGAGGGAGGCAATGAGCAGTTCTTC
clone size: NA; V gene: TRBV10-3; D gene: TRBD2; J gene: TRBJ2-1; CDR3 protein: CAITRGVGDEQFF; CDR3 DNA: TGTGCCATCACACGGGGGGTGGGGGATGAGCAGTTCTTC
clone size: NA; V gene: TRBV28; D gene: NA; J gene: TRBJ1-1; CDR3 protein: CASGLTVNTEAFF; CDR3 DNA: TGTGCCAGCGGTCTAACAGTGAACACTGAAGCTTTCTTT
clone size: NA; V gene: TRBV7-9; D gene: TRBD1; J gene: TRBJ1-2; CDR3 protein: CASNDRVGYGYTF; CDR3 DNA: TGTGCCAGCAACGACAGGGTAGGCTATGGCTACACCTTC
clone size: NA; V gene: TRBV20-1; D gene: TRBD2; J gene: TRBJ2-3; CDR3 protein: CSAASGSGSDTQYF; CDR3 DNA: TGCAGTGCTGCTAGCGGGAGTGGGTCAGATACGCAGTATTTT
clone size: many; V gene: TRBV20-1; D gene: NA; J gene: TRBJ2-5; CDR3 protein: CSANTGTQETQYF; CDR3 DNA: TGCAGTGCTAATACCGGGACTCAAGAGACCCAGTACTTC
clone size: NA; V gene: TRBV19; D gene: TRBD1; J gene: TRBJ1-5; CDR3 protein: CASSQGGSRNQPQHF; CDR3 DNA: TGTGCCAGTAGTCAAGGGGGCTCCCGCAATCAGCCCCAGCATTTT
clone size: NA; V gene: TRBV10-3; D gene: TRBD2; J gene: TRBJ2-7; CDR3 protein: CAHSREASYEQYF; CDR3 DNA: TGTGCCCACTCCCGGGAGGCTTCCTACGAGCAGTACTTC
clone size: NA; V gene: TRBV20-1; D gene: NA; J gene: TRBJ2-1; CDR3 protein: CSVWGDRLGNNEQFF; CDR3 DNA: TGCAGTGTATGGGGGGACCGGCTCGGAAACAATGAGCAGTTCTTC
clone size: NA; V gene: TRBV7-3; D gene: TRBD2; J gene: TRBJ2-5; CDR3 protein: CASSVTSRRGETQYF; CDR3 DNA: TGTGCCAGCAGCGTGACTAGCCGGAGGGGAGAGACCCAGTACTTC
clone size: few; V gene: TRBV5-1; D gene: NA; J gene: TRBJ2-1; CDR3 protein: CASSWQGSYNEQFF; CDR3 DNA: TGCGCCAGCAGCTGGCAGGGAAGCTACAATGAGCAGTTCTTC
clone size: few; V gene: TRBV20-1; D gene: NA; J gene: TRBJ1-4; CDR3 protein: CSARADLNEKLFF; CDR3 DNA: TGCAGTGCTAGAGCGGATCTTAATGAAAAACTGTTTTTT
clone size: NA; V gene: TRBV20-1; D gene: TRBD2; J gene: TRBJ2-3; CDR3 protein: CSASLAGGTDTQYF; CDR3 DNA: TGCAGTGCTAGCCTAGCGGGAGGGACAGATACGCAGTATTTT
clone size: NA; V gene: TRBV5-6; D gene: TRBD2; J gene: TRBJ2-3; CDR3 protein: CASSLITSGRDTQYF; CDR3 DNA: TGTGCCAGCAGCTTAATTACTAGCGGGAGAGATACGCAGTATTTT
clone size: NA; V gene: TRBV12-5; D gene: TRBD1; J gene: TRBJ1-4; CDR3 protein: CASGLVGTGAEKLFF; CDR3 DNA: TGTGCTAGTGGTTTGGTAGGGACAGGGGCCGAAAAACTGTTTTTT
clone size: NA; V gene: TRBV3-1; D gene: NA; J gene: TRBJ2-1; CDR3 protein: CASSQNWRARQQFF; CDR3 DNA: TGTGCCAGCAGCCAAAATTGGAGAGCACGTCAGCAGTTCTTC
clone size: NA; V gene: TRBV9; D gene: TRBD2; J gene: TRBJ2-5; CDR3 protein: CASSAGTSLQETQYF; CDR3 DNA: TGTGCCAGCAGCGCTGGGACTAGCTTACAAGAGACCCAGTACTTC
clone size: few; V gene: TRBV20-1; D gene: TRBD2; J gene: TRBJ2-1; CDR3 protein: CSARAASGREPNEQFF; CDR3 DNA: TGCAGTGCTAGAGCGGCTAGCGGGAGGGAACCCAATGAGCAGTTCTTC
clone size: NA; V gene: TRBV28; D gene: NA; J gene: TRBJ2-5; CDR3 protein: CASSSNGWQNGETQYF; CDR3 DNA: TGTGCCAGCAGTTCCAATGGGTGGCAGAATGGAGAGACCCAGTACTTC
clone size: NA; V gene: TRBV7-9; D gene: NA; J gene: TRBJ2-2; CDR3 protein: CASSLSFGGVNTGELFF; CDR3 DNA: TGTGCCAGCAGCTTAAGTTTTGGGGGAGTGAACACCGGGGAGCTGTTTTTT
clone size: NA; V gene: TRBV3-1; D gene: NA; J gene: TRBJ2-2; CDR3 protein: CASSPQYSSGTGELFF; CDR3 DNA: TGTGCCAGCAGCCCTCAATACTCGTCCGGCACCGGGGAGCTGTTTTTT
clone size: NA; V gene: TRBV20-1; D gene: NA; J gene: TRBJ1-1; CDR3 protein: CSASMGLMNTEAFF; CDR3 DNA: TGCAGTGCTAGTATGGGACTGATGAACACTGAAGCTTTCTTT
clone size: NA; V gene: TRBV14; D gene: TRBD2; J gene: TRBJ2-1; CDR3 protein: CASSQDRSSGRAREQFF; CDR3 DNA: TGTGCCAGCAGCCAAGATCGTTCTAGCGGGAGGGCCAGGGAGCAGTTCTTC
clone size: NA; V gene: TRBV7-9; D gene: TRBD1; J gene: TRBJ1-4; CDR3 protein: CAGKGQGATNEKLFF; CDR3 DNA: TGTGCCGGAAAGGGACAGGGGGCAACTAATGAAAAACTGTTTTTT
clone size: few; V gene: TRBV6-1; D gene: NA; J gene: TRBJ2-1; CDR3 protein: CASSEARRTFSYNEQFF; CDR3 DNA: TGTGCCAGCAGTGAAGCTAGAAGGACATTCTCCTACAATGAGCAGTTCTTC
clone size: few; V gene: TRBV29-1; D gene: TRBD1; J gene: TRBJ2-1; CDR3 protein: CSVGRDRDNEQFF; CDR3 DNA: TGCAGCGTGGGCCGGGACAGGGACAATGAGCAGTTCTTC
clone size: NA; V gene: TRBV9; D gene: TRBD2; J gene: TRBJ2-4; CDR3 protein: CASSPRSGTSTDIQYF; CDR3 DNA: TGTGCCAGCAGCCCCAGATCCGGGACTAGCACTGACATTCAGTACTTC
clone size: few; V gene: TRBV20-1; D gene: NA; J gene: TRBJ1-5; CDR3 protein: CSARTGNQPQHF; CDR3 DNA: TGCAGTGCTAGAACGGGGAATCAGCCCCAGCATTTT
clone size: NA; V gene: TRBV9; D gene: NA; J gene: TRBJ2-5; CDR3 protein: CASSVDGLETQYF; CDR3 DNA: TGTGCCAGCAGCGTAGATGGGCTGGAGACCCAGTACTTC
clone size: many; V gene: TRBV20-1; D gene: NA; J gene: TRBJ1-2; CDR3 protein: CSASPYTF; CDR3 DNA: TGCAGTGCTAGCCCCTACACCTTC
clone size: NA; V gene: TRBV6-1; D gene: TRBD2; J gene: TRBJ2-3; CDR3 protein: CASSRRTSGTVTDTQYF; CDR3 DNA: TGTGCCAGCAGCCGACGGACTAGCGGGACTGTCACAGATACGCAGTATTTT
clone size: NA; V gene: TRBV15; D gene: NA; J gene: TRBJ2-1; CDR3 protein: CATSRDLGSYNEQFF; CDR3 DNA: TGTGCCACCAGCAGAGATCTCGGGAGTTACAATGAGCAGTTCTTC
clone size: few; V gene: TRBV29-1; D gene: NA; J gene: TRBJ1-1; CDR3 protein: CSVDSQGSTEAFF; CDR3 DNA: TGCAGCGTTGACTCGCAGGGCAGCACTGAAGCTTTCTTT
clone size: few; V gene: TRBV12-3/TRBV12-4; D gene: NA; J gene: TRBJ2-6; CDR3 protein: CASSFGVGSGANVLTF; CDR3 DNA: TGTGCCAGCAGTTTTGGGGTTGGCTCTGGGGCCAACGTCCTGACTTTC
clone size: NA; V gene: TRBV10-3; D gene: NA; J gene: TRBJ1-5; CDR3 protein: CAISPQGNQPQHF; CDR3 DNA: TGTGCCATCAGTCCACAGGGAAATCAGCCCCAGCATTTT
clone size: few; V gene: TRBV13; D gene: NA; J gene: TRBJ2-3; CDR3 protein: CASSLESAKITDTQYF; CDR3 DNA: TGTGCCAGCAGCTTAGAGTCCGCGAAAATCACAGATACGCAGTATTTT
clone size: NA; V gene: TRBV5-1; D gene: NA; J gene: TRBJ2-5; CDR3 protein: CASSPTRGLETQYF; CDR3 DNA: TGCGCCAGCAGCCCGACTCGGGGGTTGGAGACCCAGTACTTC
clone size: NA; V gene: TRBV20-1; D gene: TRBD1; J gene: TRBJ1-2; CDR3 protein: CSARDPRQGGYGYTF; CDR3 DNA: TGCAGTGCTAGAGATCCAAGACAGGGGGGCTATGGCTACACCTTC
clone size: NA; V gene: TRBV10-3; D gene: NA; J gene: TRBJ1-4; CDR3 protein: CAISERGGGNEKLFF; CDR3 DNA: TGTGCCATCAGTGAGCGAGGGGGAGGCAATGAAAAACTGTTTTTT
clone size: NA; V gene: TRBV20-1; D gene: TRBD2; J gene: TRBJ2-1; CDR3 protein: CSANGLGAGNEQFF; CDR3 DNA: TGCAGTGCTAACGGACTAGGAGCGGGCAATGAGCAGTTCTTC
clone size: few; V gene: TRBV2; D gene: NA; J gene: TRBJ1-5; CDR3 protein: CASRNGGIGNQPQHF; CDR3 DNA: TGTGCCAGCAGAAACGGGGGTATTGGCAATCAGCCCCAGCATTTT
clone size: few; V gene: TRBV5-1; D gene: NA; J gene: TRBJ2-1; CDR3 protein: CASSFRAGGVGPYNEQFF; CDR3 DNA: TGCGCCAGCAGCTTCCGGGCGGGTGGAGTAGGTCCCTACAATGAGCAGTTCTTC
clone size: many; V gene: TRBV7-9; D gene: TRBD1; J gene: TRBJ1-4; CDR3 protein: CASSYRDRAEKLFF; CDR3 DNA: TGTGCCAGCAGCTACCGGGACAGGGCTGAAAAACTGTTTTTT
clone size: NA; V gene: TRBV28; D gene: TRBD2; J gene: TRBJ2-1; CDR3 protein: CASSSPAGGIISYNEQFF; CDR3 DNA: TGTGCCAGCAGTTCTCCGGCGGGAGGGATAATCTCCTACAATGAGCAGTTCTTC
clone size: few; V gene: TRBV6-5; D gene: TRBD1; J gene: TRBJ1-6; CDR3 protein: CASSYSTGGSSPLHF; CDR3 DNA: TGTGCCAGCAGTTACTCGACAGGGGGAAGTTCACCCCTCCACTTT
clone size: NA; V gene: TRBV5-1; D gene: NA; J gene: TRBJ2-3; CDR3 protein: CASSYKDTSAADTQYF; CDR3 DNA: TGCGCCAGCAGCTATAAGGACACCTCCGCAGCAGATACGCAGTATTTT